These 24 T cell receptor beta chains came from one sample sequenced in a study of graft-versus-host responses after intestinal transplantation. Clones were sequenced by immunoSEQ multiplex PCR, and TCRdb holds only the in-frame ones, with some missing. Of some 24,000 clones listed, 70% to 90% are singletons. This sample comprised PBMCs, obtained roughly 69 weeks after intestinal transplant. Receptors were obtained from a human patient who received an intestinal transplant, so some T cells may come from the graft donor.

This chain links TRBV7-9 with TRBJ2-7, with D hard to call. Germline V CDR1 and CDR2: SEHNR, FQNEAQ (reference sequence). This CDR3 contains 14 residues. V shed 0 bases and J shed 7 bases, with 13 bases lying between them. The CDR3 DNA reads TGTGCCAGCAGCTTAGCGCCCCTGGTGGGAGAGCAGTACTTC. Amino acid sequence: CASSLAPLVGEQYF.

V and J are TRBV12-5 and TRBJ2-1, with a weak D call TRBD2 (5 bases). This CDR3 is 15 amino acids long. Trimming shortened V by 0 bases and J by 9 bases, and 15 bases separated the two germline ends. CDR1 and CDR2 (germline): LGHNT, FRNRAP. The CDR3 is CASGLVQGHTSEQFF. The CDR3 DNA reads as TGTGCTAGTGGTTTGGTACAAGGTCACACTAGTGAGCAGTTCTTC.

The rearrangement links TRBV11-3 to TRBJ2-4; possible D gene TRBD2, 6 bases. Germline assignment: CDR1 SGHNT and CDR2 YENEEA. Trimming removed 3 bases from V and 2 bases from J, with 14 bases in between. The CDR3 runs to 16 residues. The DNA for the CDR3 is TGTGCCAGCAGCTTCGCCTGGGGGGAGTCCAAAAACATTCAGTACTTC. Translated, it gives CASSFAWGESKNIQYF.

This chain joins TRBV10-3 and TRBJ1-5; no reliable D call. The CDR3 totals 14 residues. Germline V lookup: CDR1 ENHRY, CDR2 SYGVKD. V lost 5 bases, J lost 4 bases, and 12 bases lay in between. The CDR3 loop is CAISTSSPNQPQHF. The CDR3 DNA follows: TGTGCCATCAGTACGTCCTCACCTAATCAGCCCCAGCATTTT.

The chain's CDR3 is CASSASSYNSPLHF. CDR3 DNA: TGTGCCAGCAGTGCTAGCTCCTATAATTCACCCCTCCACTTT. The rearrangement links TRBV6-1 to TRBJ1-6; D gene unclear. V lost 4 bases and J 0 bases, leaving 4 bases between the germline ends. Germline values: CDR1 MNHNS, CDR2 SASEGT. CDR3 length: 14 residues.

This chain connects TRBV4-2 to TRBJ1-4, with D possibly matching TRBD1 (5 bases). Trimming removed 0 bases at V and 4 bases at J, with 12 bases between. The CDR3 runs 16 residues. The V gene's germline CDR1 is LGHNA and CDR2 YNFKEQ. The CDR3 here is CASSQDQGGGNEKLFF. The CDR3 DNA is TGTGCCAGCAGCCAAGATCAGGGCGGGGGTAATGAAAAACTGTTTTTT.

This chain links TRBV4-1 with TRBJ1-1, with D unclear. V was shortened by 4 bases and J by 5 bases, with 17 bases between the two germline ends. The CDR3 is made up of 15 amino acids. CDR1 is MGHRA, CDR2 YSYEKL, per germline. The CDR3 loop reads CASSLGQFLGTEAFF. CDR3 nucleotides: TGCGCCAGCAGCCTCGGCCAGTTTCTGGGGACTGAAGCTTTCTTT.

CDR3 nucleotides: TGTGCCAGCTCCGGGGGGGTGGGCAATCAGCCCCAGCATTTT. Translated, it gives CASSGGVGNQPQHF. The V gene is TRBV18, the J gene TRBJ1-5, with D perhaps TRBD1 (5 bases). This CDR3 has 14 residues. The V gene lost 6 bases and the J gene lost 2 bases, with 11 bases spanning the gap. Per the germline V gene, CDR1 is KGHSH and CDR2 is LQKENI.

The chain links TRBV6-1 to TRBJ2-7, with D tentatively TRBD2 (6 bases). Germline CDR1 and CDR2: MNHNS and SASEGT. The CDR3 loop spans 13 amino acids. V lost 8 bases and J lost 6, with 17 bases in between. The CDR3 region has the DNA TGTGCCAGCCTTTTGAGGAGGGTCGGCGAGCAGTACTTC. It is translated as CASLLRRVGEQYF.

This clone was counted a single time. This chain links TRBV29-1 with TRBJ1-1; D is undetermined. The germline V gene has CDR1 SQVTM and CDR2 ANQGSEA. The CDR3 contains 13 residues. The germline V and J ends were trimmed by 8 bases and 0 bases, with 13 bases remaining between them. CDR3 DNA sequence: TGCAGCTACGGGAGAGCGGTGAACACTGAAGCTTTCTTT. Protein product: CSYGRAVNTEAFF. Combining the CDR3 with reference TRBV29-1 and TRBJ1-1 gives the whole variable domain SAVISQKPSRDICQRGTSLTIQCQVDSQVTMMFWYRQQPGQSLTLIATANQGSEATYESGFVIDKFPISRPNLTFSTLTVSNMSPEDSSIYLCSYGRAVNTEAFFGQGTRLTVV.

The table lists this clone with a count of one. This chain joins TRBV27 and TRBJ2-1; D assignment may be TRBD1 or TRBD2 (5 bases each). V was cut by 5 bases and J by 8 bases, with 19 bases left in between. The CDR3 is 15 amino acids. CDR1 and CDR2 (germline): MNHEY, SMNVEV (reference sequence). CDR3 sequence reads: CASSPGPAFVDEQFF. In DNA, the CDR3 is TGTGCCAGCAGTCCGGGGCCCGCGTTTGTCGATGAGCAGTTCTTC.

V is TRBV11-2 and J is TRBJ2-7; the D is unclear. The V gene lost 6 bases and the J gene lost 2 bases, with 5 bases spanning the gap. The CDR3 contains 11 residues. The germline gives CDR1 SGHAT, CDR2 FQNNGV. The CDR3 coding sequence is TGTGCCAGCAGGCGTGCCTACGAGCAGTACTTC. It yields the protein CASRRAYEQYF.

V gene TRBV5-3 combines with J gene TRBJ2-1; the D is unclear. TRBV5-3 is labeled an ORF, and its function is uncertain. CDR3 length equals 13 residues. V was pared by 1 base and J by 2 bases, with 4 bases between. As DNA, the CDR3 is TGTGCCAGAAGCTTGTCCGCCTACAATGAGCAGTTCTTC. Translating gives CARSLSAYNEQFF.

This chain connects TRBV11-3 to TRBJ2-7; 10 positions agree with TRBD1. The CDR3 loop spans 15 amino acids. CDR1 and CDR2 (germline): SGHNT, YENEEA. V shed 4 bases, J shed 6 bases, and the junction held 9 bases outside the gene matches. CDR3 amino acids: CASSSPGTGAGEQYF. The CDR3 DNA reads as TGTGCCAGCAGCTCGCCCGGGACAGGGGCGGGCGAGCAGTACTTC.

V is TRBV5-1 and J is TRBJ2-1, with D maybe TRBD2 (6 bases). The V gene's germline CDR1 is SGHRS and CDR2 YFSETQ. The CDR3 is 16 amino acids. Trimming stripped 4 bases from V and 1 base from J, with 15 bases between. The CDR3 DNA reads TGCGCCAGCAGCCAGACTAGTTCTGAATCCTACAATGAGCAGTTCTTC. Its protein is CASSQTSSESYNEQFF.

The CDR3 loop is CASSGLDRADQPQHF. The DNA for the CDR3 is TGTGCCAGCAGCGGTTTGGACAGGGCGGATCAGCCCCAGCATTTT. The chain is built from TRBV9 and TRBJ1-5, with 8 bases fitting TRBD1. The J segment lost 5 bases and the V segment lost 3 bases, leaving 7 bases of the junction unmatched. The germline V gene encodes CDR1 SGDLS and CDR2 YYNGEE. CDR3 length: 15 residues.

This clone was detected only once. V gene TRBV29-1 combines with J gene TRBJ1-1; 8 bases match TRBD1. Germline V gives CDR1 SQVTM, CDR2 ANQGSEA. The junction had 4 bases not matched to a gene; V was cut back by 7 bases and J by 0 bases. The CDR3 is 13 amino acids. DNA of the CDR3: TGCAGCGCCGGGACAGGCGTGAACACTGAAGCTTTCTTT. It is translated as CSAGTGVNTEAFF.

This chain uses TRBV6-5 with TRBJ2-7, with TRBD2 matching over 9 bases. Looked up from germline, CDR1 is MNHEY and CDR2 is SVGAGI. With 4 bases clipped from V and 5 bases from J, the junction kept 9 bases outside the gene matches. The CDR3 spans 15 residues. DNA of the CDR3: TGTGCCAGCAGTTTTTCCGGACTAGCGTGGAACGAGCAGTACTTC. Translation gives CASSFSGLAWNEQYF.

The J gene is TRBJ1-5, the V gene TRBV2; TRBD1 is a possible D gene (6 bases). The CDR3 consists of 15 residues. Trimming removed 4 bases at V and 3 bases at J, with 13 bases between. CDR1 and CDR2 (germline): SNHLY, FYNNEI. The CDR3: CASSGPGGPNQPQHF. In nucleotides, the CDR3 is TGTGCCAGCAGTGGCCCCGGGGGCCCCAATCAGCCCCAGCATTTT.

This sequence joins TRBV6-5 and TRBJ1-1, with D possibly being TRBD1 (6 bases). The V end was cut by 5 bases, the J end by 4 bases, with 14 bases between. CDR3 length equals 14 residues. Germline V CDR1 and CDR2: MNHEY, SVGAGI. The CDR3 coding sequence is TGTGCCAGCAGTACACGGGGGCCGGGCACTGAAGCTTTCTTT. Protein sequence: CASSTRGPGTEAFF.

This sequence joins TRBV5-8 and TRBJ2-7, with D unresolved. The CDR3 covers 12 residues. Germline V CDR1 and CDR2: SGHTS, YDEGEE. V was shortened by 7 bases and J by 6 bases, with 14 bases between the two germline ends. This CDR3 is CASPQPFGEQYF. In DNA, the CDR3 is TGTGCCAGCCCACAACCCTTTGGCGAGCAGTACTTC.

The CDR3, as DNA: TGTGCCTGGACCCGGGACACCAGATCTGGGGCCAACGTCCTGACTTTC. It encodes CAWTRDTRSGANVLTF. The rearrangement uses TRBV30 and TRBJ2-6; possibly TRBD1 for D (6 bases). The germline CDR1 and CDR2 sequences are GTSNPN and SVGIG (reference sequence). This CDR3 is built from 16 residues. Trimming cost V 4 bases and J 1 base, with 14 bases left between them.

This clone was recorded a few times. The chain has TRBV6-1 and TRBJ2-7; D uncertain. The V end lost 3 bases, the J end lost 2 bases, and 8 bases lay between the germline ends. This CDR3 is 13 amino acids long. Germline CDR1 is MNHNS and CDR2 is SASEGT. The chain's CDR3 is CASSDRVAYEQYF. As DNA, the CDR3 is TGTGCCAGCAGTGATCGCGTAGCCTACGAGCAGTACTTC.

This sequence joins TRBV18 and TRBJ1-2; a weak D match, TRBD1 (6 bases). The V gene lost 3 bases and the J gene lost 2 bases, with 10 bases spanning the gap. CDR1 KGHSH and CDR2 LQKENI come from the germline V gene. The CDR3 contains 14 residues. The CDR3 DNA sequence: TGTGCCAGCTCACCGGGACAAAAAAACTATGGCTACACCTTC. It is translated as CASSPGQKNYGYTF.